This TCR beta chain was profiled in a study of cytotoxic CD8 clonotypes in ibrutinib-treated CLL. Study in general: Included were about a dozen relapsed/refractory and 15 treatment-naive patients, of whom some 17 were IGHV unmutated. Response specimens were obtained following a median treatment duration of roughly 11 months, with a range of 6 to 36. Mean productive templates were about 260,000; mean productive rearrangements were around 93,000.

CDR1 SGHAT and CDR2 FQNNGV come from the germline V gene. V was clipped by 1 base and J by 6 bases, with 12 bases between them. The CDR3 has 14 amino acids. Some clones are missing from TCRdb's copy, which holds only in-frame ones; the method was immunoSEQ multiplex PCR. Altogether tens of thousands of clones are present, around 78% being singletons, with the ten largest covering roughly 35%. This TCR came from a human donor with chronic lymphocytic leukemia. The chain links TRBV11-2 to TRBJ1-1; D is unclear. Sequenced here: PBMCs, sampled after 24 months of ibrutinib treatment. The CDR3: CASSLGAVVAEAFF. CDR3 nucleotides: TGTGCCAGCAGCTTAGGGGCTGTCGTCGCTGAAGCTTTCTTT. Full variable domain (outside the CDR3, taken from reference TRBV11-2 and TRBJ1-1): EAGVAQSPRYKIIEKRQSVAFWCNPISGHATLYWYQQILGQGPKLLIQFQNNGVVDDSQLPKDRFSAERLKGVDSTLKIQPAKLEDSAVYLCASSLGAVVAEAFFGQGTRLTVV.